This TCR beta chain was sequenced for a study of breast tumors, draining lymph nodes, adjacent tissues. Whole-study findings and limits: Luminal-like breast cancer showed significantly greater tumor-nontumor repertoire similarity than basal-like breast cancer did. Tumor TCR diversity was below lymph nodes but above nontumor tissue.

The lymph nodes were axillary draining lymph nodes from breast cancer patients. TCRdb ran MiXCR on the multiplex PCR reads and lists one entry per CDR3 protein. Here the sample spans 100,000 or so distinct CDR3 sequences, approximately 21% being singletons. Trimming left V 3 bases short and J 7 bases short, with 13 bases between. This CDR3 contains 15 residues. CDR1 and CDR2 (germline): SGHVS, FNYEAQ. Turning to this clonotype: What it binds is unknown. Without the conserved terminal phenylalanine or tryptophan, this CDR3 likely stems from a read error.

This chain joins TRBV7-6 and TRBJ1-6; the D gene is possibly TRBD1 (6 bases). Input material: axillary lymph node tissue. This TCR was recovered from a female donor with breast cancer. Some clones in this sample may be carry-over from other donors' samples. The CDR3 reads CASSFDGGPNSPLHL. DNA for the CDR3: TGTGCCAGCAGCTTCGACGGGGGGCCCAATTCACCCCTCCACCTT.